The next 13 T cell receptor beta chains were all read from a single sample in a study of CD8+ T cells in alopecia areata. Reverse transcription of extracted RNA yielded cDNA, which provided the sequencing template. The method was immunoSEQ multiplex PCR; TCRdb's version includes in-frame clones alone and lacks a portion of them. The sample lists about 190,000 clones, roughly three fifths seen once, with approximately 1.3% in the top ten. Treatment described: oral pan-JAK inhibitor, 5-10 mg twice daily. The specimen comprised CD4+ T cells sorted from blood, sampled between weeks 47 and 50, from a patient treated with tofacitinib. These receptors were taken from a human donor with alopecia areata.

This clone was counted between two and nine times. The rearrangement links TRBV7-2 to TRBJ2-7; either TRBD1 or TRBD2 may supply D (5 bases each). Trimming stripped 4 bases from V and 9 bases from J, with 19 bases between. Germline V gives CDR1 SGHTA, CDR2 FQGNSA. This CDR3 region has 14 residues. This CDR3 is CASSYLGTSRGQYF. The DNA of the CDR3 is TGTGCCAGCAGCTATTTGGGGACGTCGAGGGGGCAGTACTTC.

In this sample, this clone turned up once. The CDR3 reads CASSRGTVNTEAFF. The CDR3 DNA reads as TGCGCCAGCAGCCGCGGGACAGTGAACACTGAAGCTTTCTTT. The chain is built from TRBV5-1 and TRBJ1-1; 7 bases match TRBD1. The CDR3 has 14 residues. Per the germline V gene, CDR1 is SGHRS and CDR2 is YFSETQ. V lost 4 bases and J lost 0; bases outside the gene matches: 3.

This rearrangement joins TRBV14 to TRBJ2-7; D is unclear. CDR1 and CDR2 (germline): SGHDN, FVKESK. CDR3 length: 14 residues. V shed 1 base and J shed 1 base, with 8 bases lying between them. The CDR3 coding sequence is TGTGCCAGCAGCCAAGTTTTAAGTTCCTACGAGCAGTACTTC. Its translation: CASSQVLSSYEQYF.

The J gene is TRBJ2-1, the V gene TRBV6-6, with D perhaps TRBD2 (5 bases). Trimming took 10 bases from V and 7 from J, leaving 14 bases between them. Per the germline V gene, CDR1 is MNHNY and CDR2 is SVGAGI (reference sequence). There are 12 residues in the CDR3. The CDR3 DNA is TGTGCCACACGGAGGACCGGGAATGAGCAGTTCTTC. Protein sequence: CATRRTGNEQFF.

The chain couples TRBV9 to TRBJ2-7; D assignment may be TRBD1 or TRBD2 (7 bases each). Trimming removed 0 bases at V and 4 bases at J, with 11 bases between. Germline assignment: CDR1 SGDLS and CDR2 YYNGEE. The CDR3 has 14 residues. This chain's CDR3 is CASSVGQGGYEQYF. CDR3 DNA sequence: TGTGCCAGCAGCGTAGGACAGGGAGGGTACGAGCAGTACTTC.

V gene TRBV4-3 combines with J gene TRBJ1-6; D is unresolved. Germline CDR1 LGHNA, CDR2 YSLEER. The CDR3 is 12 amino acids. V was trimmed by 0 bases and J by 8 bases, leaving 2 bases between them. CDR3 residues: CASSQDDSPLHF. As DNA, the CDR3 is TGCGCCAGCAGCCAAGATGATTCACCCCTCCACTTT.

The chain employs TRBV15 and TRBJ2-5, with TRBD2 as a possible D gene (6 bases). Germline CDR1 is LNHNV and CDR2 is YYDKDF (reference sequence). The CDR3 is 15 amino acids. V was cut by 3 bases and J by 0 bases, with 11 bases left in between. The CDR3 bases are TGTGCCACCAGCAGCGGGGGACCGTACCAAGAGACCCAGTACTTC. It specifies CATSSGGPYQETQYF.

This clone is a singleton in its sample. The chain uses TRBV7-2 and TRBJ1-1, with 7 bases lining up with TRBD1. Germline V CDR1 and CDR2: SGHTA, FQGNSA. V was clipped by 6 bases and J by 6 bases; unmatched bases: 7. CDR3 length: 13 residues. CDR3 loop: CASRPPGQPEAFF. The CDR3 bases are TGTGCCAGCAGACCCCCGGGACAGCCTGAAGCTTTCTTT.

CDR3 residues: CAWSVRLGETQYF. DNA for the CDR3: TGTGCCTGGAGTGTACGGCTCGGTGAGACCCAGTACTTC. This chain uses TRBV30 with TRBJ2-5; no definite D call. The CDR3 has 13 amino acids. V shed 0 bases and J shed 5 bases, with 10 bases lying between them. Germline V gene data show CDR1 as GTSNPN and CDR2 as SVGIG (reference sequence).

The table lists this clone with a few counts. The gene calls are TRBV14 and TRBJ2-3, with a weak D call TRBD1 (6 bases). This CDR3 is 14 amino acids long. Looked up from germline, CDR1 is SGHDN and CDR2 is FVKESK. Trimming took 3 bases from V and 8 from J, leaving 15 bases between them. The CDR3 loop is CASSQQLQGGTQYF. The CDR3, as DNA: TGTGCCAGCAGCCAGCAACTACAGGGCGGTACGCAGTATTTT.

This chain uses TRBV2 with TRBJ2-2; 9 positions match TRBD1. CDR3 size: 15 residues. Germline CDR1 reads SNHLY; CDR2 reads FYNNEI. V trimming: 4 bases; J trimming: 5 bases; junction bases outside the gene matches: 5. The CDR3 region is CASSVGTGRTGELFF. CDR3 nucleotide sequence: TGTGCCAGCAGTGTCGGGACAGGGAGGACCGGGGAGCTGTTTTTT. The whole variable domain, filled in from reference TRBV2 and TRBJ2-2, reads EPEVTQTPSHQVTQMGQEVILRCVPISNHLYFYWYRQILGQKVEFLVSFYNNEISEKSEIFDDQFSVERPDGSNFTLKIRSTKLEDSAMYFCASSVGTGRTGELFFGEGSRLTVL.

The chain recombines TRBV10-1 with TRBJ2-3; no firm D call. Germline values: CDR1 WNHNN, CDR2 SYGVQD (reference sequence). The CDR3 is 13 residues long. The V end lost 3 bases, the J end lost 2 bases, and 6 bases lay between the germline ends. CDR3 sequence (DNA): TGCGCCAGCAGTGAAGGATTCACAGATACGCAGTATTTT. Encoded protein: CASSEGFTDTQYF.

CDR3 nucleotides: TGTGCCAGCGAACGGGAGCCGAACACTGAAGCTTTCTTT. The encoded protein is CASEREPNTEAFF. The chain recombines TRBV2 with TRBJ1-1, with D uncertain. Germline CDR1 and CDR2: SNHLY and FYNNEI. Trimming left V 8 bases short and J 1 base short, with 11 bases between. The CDR3 sequence is 13 residues long.